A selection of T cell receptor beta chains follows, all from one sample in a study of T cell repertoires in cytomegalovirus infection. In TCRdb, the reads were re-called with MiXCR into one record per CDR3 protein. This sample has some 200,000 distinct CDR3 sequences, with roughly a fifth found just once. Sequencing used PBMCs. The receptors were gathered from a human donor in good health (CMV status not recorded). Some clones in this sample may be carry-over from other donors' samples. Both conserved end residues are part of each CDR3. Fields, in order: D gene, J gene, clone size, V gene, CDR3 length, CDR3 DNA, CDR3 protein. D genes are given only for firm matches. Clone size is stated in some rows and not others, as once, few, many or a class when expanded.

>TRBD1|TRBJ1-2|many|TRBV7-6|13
TGTGCCAGCAGCTCCCGCGGACAGGCAAACTACACCTTC
CASSSRGQANYTF
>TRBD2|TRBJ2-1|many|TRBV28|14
TGTGCCAGCAGTTTAAGGACTAGGATCGATGAGCAGTTCTTC
CASSLRTRIDEQFF
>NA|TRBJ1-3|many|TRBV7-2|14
TGTGCCAGCAGCTTCAGGGGTACGGGAAACACCATATATTTT
CASSFRGTGNTIYF
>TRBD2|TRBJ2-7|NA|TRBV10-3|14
TGTGCCATCAGGGCTAGCGGGAGAAAGTACGAGCAGTACTTC
CAIRASGRKYEQYF
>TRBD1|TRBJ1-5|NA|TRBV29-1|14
TGCAGCGTCTACGGGACAGGGGGTAATCAGCCCCAGCATTTT
CSVYGTGGNQPQHF
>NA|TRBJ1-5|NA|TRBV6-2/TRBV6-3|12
TGTGCCAGCAGATTACCGTCCCAGCCCCAGCATTTT
CASRLPSQPQHF
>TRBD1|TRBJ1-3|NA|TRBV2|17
TGTGCCAGCAGCTTCGGTGGGACAGGGGAACTCGGAAACACCATATATTTT
CASSFGGTGELGNTIYF
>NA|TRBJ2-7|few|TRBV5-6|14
TGTGCCAGCAGCTTGGGACAGAAACGCTACGAGCAGTACTTC
CASSLGQKRYEQYF
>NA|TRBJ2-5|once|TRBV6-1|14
TGTGCCAGCAGTGAGCAGGGGGGTCAAGAGACCCAGTACTTC
CASSEQGGQETQYF
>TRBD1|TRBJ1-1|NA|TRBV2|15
TGTGCCAGCAGTGCCCGGACAGGATTGAACACTGAAGCTTTCTTT
CASSARTGLNTEAFF
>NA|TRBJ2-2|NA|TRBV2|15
TGTGCCAGCAGTCCGCAGGGGCTGAGCACCGGGGAGCTGTTTTTT
CASSPQGLSTGELFF
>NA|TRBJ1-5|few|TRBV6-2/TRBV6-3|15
TGTGCCAGCAGTTACGGGCAGGGAAGGGTACAGCCCCAGCATTTT
CASSYGQGRVQPQHF
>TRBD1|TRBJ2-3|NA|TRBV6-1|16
TGTGCCAGCAGTACCCACGGGCAGGGGGCAACAGATACGCAGTGTTTT
CASSTHGQGATDTQCF
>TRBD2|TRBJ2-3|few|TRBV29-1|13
TGCAGCGTGGGCCAGGCAGCGGGGGATACGCAGTATTTT
CSVGQAAGDTQYF
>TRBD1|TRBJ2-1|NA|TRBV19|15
TGTGCCAGTAACTCCCGGGACAGGCGGTACAATGAGCAGTTCTTC
CASNSRDRRYNEQFF
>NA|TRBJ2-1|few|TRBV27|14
TGTGCCAGCAGTTTCGAGGGGAATGTGGGCGAGCAGTTCTTC
CASSFEGNVGEQFF
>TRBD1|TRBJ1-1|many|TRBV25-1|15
TGTGCCAGCAGTGAACACGGGACAGGGGGGATAGACGCTTTCTTT
CASSEHGTGGIDAFF
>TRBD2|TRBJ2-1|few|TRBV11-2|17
TGTGCCAGCAGCTTAGGGGTAGCGGGGGGGGCCTACAATGAGCAGTTCTTC
CASSLGVAGGAYNEQFF
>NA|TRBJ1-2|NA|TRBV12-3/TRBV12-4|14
TGTGCCAGCAGTTTAGGGTCCGGTGGCTATGGCTACACCTTC
CASSLGSGGYGYTF
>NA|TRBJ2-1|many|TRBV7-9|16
TGTGCCAGCAGCTTCAACAAAAGACTCCTCGGAAATGAGCAGTTCTTC
CASSFNKRLLGNEQFF
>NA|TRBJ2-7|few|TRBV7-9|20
TGTGCCAGCAGCCCCGGGAGGGGACAGGGTATCAGCGGGCCCTCCTACGAGCAGTACTTC
CASSPGRGQGISGPSYEQYF
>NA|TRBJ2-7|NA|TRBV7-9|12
TGTGCCAGCAGTCTTGACAGGGAGGGGCAGTACTTC
CASSLDREGQYF
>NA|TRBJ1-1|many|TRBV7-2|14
TGTGCCAGCAGCTATCCGGACAGGAACACTGAAGCTTTCTTT
CASSYPDRNTEAFF
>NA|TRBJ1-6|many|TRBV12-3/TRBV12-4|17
TGTGCCAGCAGTCCCCCCGTGTGGGATTCCTATAATTCACCCCTCCACTTT
CASSPPVWDSYNSPLHF
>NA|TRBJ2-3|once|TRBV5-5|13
TGTGCCAGCAGCTCCCTCGTCCCAGATACGCAGTATTTT
CASSSLVPDTQYF
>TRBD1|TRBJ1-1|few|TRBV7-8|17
TGTGCCAGCAGCCTTAAAGGGACAGGGGGGTTGAACACTGAAGCTTTCTTT
CASSLKGTGGLNTEAFF
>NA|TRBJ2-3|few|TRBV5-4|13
TGTGCCAGCAGCCCCTTGAAAGCAGATACGCAGTATTTT
CASSPLKADTQYF
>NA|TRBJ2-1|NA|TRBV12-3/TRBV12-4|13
TGTGCCAGCAGTCTACAGGAGTACAATGAGCAGTCCTTC
CASSLQEYNEQSF
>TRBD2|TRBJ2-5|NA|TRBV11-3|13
TGTGCCAGCAGGAGCGGGAGGATTCAGACCCAGTACTTC
CASRSGRIQTQYF
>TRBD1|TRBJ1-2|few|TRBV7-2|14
TGTGCCAGCAGCTTGAAGACAGGGGACTATGGCTACACCTTC
CASSLKTGDYGYTF
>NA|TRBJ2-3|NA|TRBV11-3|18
TGTGCCAGCAGCTTAGGATTGGGCGGAGGATCTAGCACAGATACGCAGTATTTT
CASSLGLGGGSSTDTQYF
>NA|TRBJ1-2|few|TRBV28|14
TGTGCCAGCAGACACCCACTAGGGGCGAGAGGCTACACCTTC
CASRHPLGARGYTF
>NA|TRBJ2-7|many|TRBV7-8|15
TGTGCCAGCAGCCCTCTCCGGGACTTACCCTACGAGCAGTACTTC
CASSPLRDLPYEQYF
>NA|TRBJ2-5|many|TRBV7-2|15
TGTGCCAGCACCGACATGGGGGCGGTACAAGAGACCCAGTACTTC
CASTDMGAVQETQYF
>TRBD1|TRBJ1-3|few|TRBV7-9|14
TGTGCCAGCAGCTTGGGACAGATTGGAAACACCATATATTTT
CASSLGQIGNTIYF
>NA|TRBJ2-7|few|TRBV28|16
TGTGCCAGCAGCTCATTCTCCGGGACAAAAGCCTACGAGCAGTACTTC
CASSSFSGTKAYEQYF
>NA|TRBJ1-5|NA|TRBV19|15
TGTGCCAGTAGTATGGGACATGGGTCGAATCAGCCCCAGCATTTT
CASSMGHGSNQPQHF
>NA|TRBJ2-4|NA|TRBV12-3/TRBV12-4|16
TGTGCCAGCAGTCGTACAGCGAATCTAGCCAAAAACATTCAGTACTTC
CASSRTANLAKNIQYF
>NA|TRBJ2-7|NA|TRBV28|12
TGTGCCAGCAGTTTCTTCGTTATGGAGCAGTACTTC
CASSFFVMEQYF
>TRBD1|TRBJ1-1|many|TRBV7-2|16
TGTGCCAGCAGCCGGGACAGGGTGCAAGGAAACACTGAAGCTTTCTTT
CASSRDRVQGNTEAFF
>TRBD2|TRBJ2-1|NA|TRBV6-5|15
TGTGCCAGCAACCGGCGCGGGAGGGCCTACAATGAGCAGTTCTTC
CASNRRGRAYNEQFF
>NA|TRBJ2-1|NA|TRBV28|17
TGTGCCAGCAGTCCCCGGAGGGGTCTTAAAAGAGGCAATGAGCAGTTCTTC
CASSPRRGLKRGNEQFF
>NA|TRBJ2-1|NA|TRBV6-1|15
TGTGCCTCACAGACACGGGCAGCCTCCTACAATGAGCAGTTCTTC
CASQTRAASYNEQFF
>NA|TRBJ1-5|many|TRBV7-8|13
TGTGCCAGCAGCTTTGACAAAAATCAGCCCCAGCATTTT
CASSFDKNQPQHF
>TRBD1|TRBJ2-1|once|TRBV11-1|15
TGTGCCAGCAGCCCACGGACAGGGGATGGCAATGAGCAGTTCTTC
CASSPRTGDGNEQFF
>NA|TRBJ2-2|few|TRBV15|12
TGTGCCACAGGGGTTGTCTACGGGGAGCTGTTTTTT
CATGVVYGELFF
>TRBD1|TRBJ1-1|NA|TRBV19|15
TGTGCCAGTGGGCCCGGACAGGGGCTAGTGTGGGAAGCTTTCTTT
CASGPGQGLVWEAFF
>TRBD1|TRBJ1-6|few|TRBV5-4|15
TGTGCCAGCAGCAAAGACACAGGGGGTAATTCACCCCTCCACTTT
CASSKDTGGNSPLHF
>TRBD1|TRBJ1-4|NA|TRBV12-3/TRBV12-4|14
TGTGCCAGCAGCCGACAGGGCAGGGTTGAAAAACTGTTTTTT
CASSRQGRVEKLFF
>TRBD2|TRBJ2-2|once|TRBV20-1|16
TGCAGTGCTGGGGGGACTAGCGGGACGAACACCGGGGAGCTGTTTTTT
CSAGGTSGTNTGELFF
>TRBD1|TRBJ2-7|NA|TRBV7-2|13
TGTGCCAGCAGCTCCGGGACAGTAAGCGAGCAGTACTTC
CASSSGTVSEQYF
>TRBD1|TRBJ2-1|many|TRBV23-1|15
TGCGCCAGCAGGGCCGGGACAGGGGCAAACAATGAGCAGTTCTTC
CASRAGTGANNEQFF
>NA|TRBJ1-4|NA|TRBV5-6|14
TGTGCCAGCAGGACGGGCGGATTTAATGAAAAACTGTTTTTT
CASRTGGFNEKLFF
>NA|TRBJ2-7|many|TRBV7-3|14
TGTGCCAGCAGCTCAGCTACGGGACCCTACGAGCAGTACTTC
CASSSATGPYEQYF
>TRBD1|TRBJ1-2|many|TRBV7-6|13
TGTGCCAGCAGCACGGGACAGGCGTATGGCTACACCTTC
CASSTGQAYGYTF
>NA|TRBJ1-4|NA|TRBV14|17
TGTGCCAGCAGCCCCCCCGACGTGGACGCAACTAGGGAAAAACTGTTTTTT
CASSPPDVDATREKLFF
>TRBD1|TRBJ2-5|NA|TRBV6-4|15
TGTGCCAGCCACCCAGACAGGGTGGGGGAGAAGACCCAGTACTTC
CASHPDRVGEKTQYF
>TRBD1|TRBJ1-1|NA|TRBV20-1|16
TGCAGTGCTTCTGGGACAGGGGGCGGTTCGTACACTGAAGCTTTCTTT
CSASGTGGGSYTEAFF
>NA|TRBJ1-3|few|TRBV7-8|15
TGTGCCAGCAGCCCCTCGCGGGGTTTGAGAAACACCATATATTTT
CASSPSRGLRNTIYF